This entry is about one T cell receptor beta chain. Its specificity is not known. This entry comes from a study of OX40 agonist ivuxolimab in advanced cancers. The assay was immunoSEQ multiplex PCR, and TCRdb's table has in-frame clones only and misses some. The sample has about 54,000 clones, 84% seen once. CDR1 is SEHNR, CDR2 FQNEAQ, per germline (reference sequence). The CDR3 totals 15 residues. Trimming cost V 10 bases and J 1 base, with 18 bases left between them. Study-level results: In the 0.1-3.0 mg/kg groups, partial responders showed among the lowest expansion.

This rearrangement joins TRBV7-9 to TRBJ2-3; tentatively, D is TRBD1 (6 bases). The source was CD4+ or CD8+ T cells sorted from blood, collected in a trial of the OX40 agonist ivuxolimab. This clonotype was obtained from an adult with an advanced solid tumor such as melanoma, head and neck, liver or kidney cancer. CDR3 residues: CATPHQTGRTDTQYF. CDR3 nucleotides: TGTGCCACCCCTCATCAGACAGGACGCACAGATACGCAGTATTTT.